Below, 12 T cell receptor beta chains from the same sample are listed, as sequenced in a study of Graves' ophthalmopathy and Graves' hyperthyroidism. The study amplified TCR beta CDR3 regions using RNA transcripts. Investigators did first-round RT-PCR with HTBI primers, then second-round multiplex PCR. One entry per CDR3 protein, called by TCRdb with MiXCR from the multiplex PCR reads. The data contain 300,000 to 350,000 distinct CDR3 sequences, under 20% of them seen just once; the ten biggest clones take up approximately 13%. Material: peripheral blood. These TCRs come from an adult man with Graves' ophthalmopathy.

Ten or more counts support this clonotype. V gene TRBV4-3 combines with J gene TRBJ2-2; D possibly corresponds to TRBD1 (6 bases). This CDR3 contains 16 residues. V lost 0 bases and J lost 6, with 14 bases in between. From germline, CDR1 is LGHNA and CDR2 YSLEER. For the CDR3, the DNA is TGCGCCAGCAGCCAAGAACCGGGACACTCAGCCGGGGAGCTGTTTTTT. Its protein product is CASSQEPGHSAGELFF.

In this sample, this clonotype turned up many times. This chain links TRBV9 with TRBJ1-2, with D tentatively TRBD1 (5 bases). Germline loops: CDR1 SGDLS, CDR2 YYNGEE. Trimming took 1 base from V and 4 from J, leaving 14 bases between them. The CDR3 loop spans 15 amino acids. CDR3 DNA sequence: TGTGCCAGCAGCGTACCCCGGGACGGTGTCTATGGCTACACCTTC. As protein: CASSVPRDGVYGYTF.

This clonotype was counted ten times or more. V and J are TRBV20-1 and TRBJ1-2, with D perhaps matching TRBD1 (5 bases). Germline V lookup: CDR1 DFQATT, CDR2 SNEGSKA (reference sequence). There are 14 residues in the CDR3. The germline V and J ends were trimmed by 1 base and 0 bases, with 9 bases remaining between them. Here the CDR3 DNA reads TGCAGTGCTAGAGTAAGGGGCTCTAACTATGGCTACACCTTC. Its protein product is CSARVRGSNYGYTF.

This clonotype showed up many times. CDR3 sequence (DNA): TGTGCCAGCAGCTTACTTCGTGGGTCGGGAAACACCATATATTTT. Protein sequence: CASSLLRGSGNTIYF. The chain links TRBV11-2 to TRBJ1-3; D is uncertain. V lost 2 bases and J 4 bases, leaving 12 bases between the germline ends. The CDR3 covers 15 residues. Germline CDR1 is SGHAT and CDR2 is FQNNGV.

In DNA form, the CDR3 reads TGTGCCAGCAGCTTAGACTCCGAGGTCGACAGTTACCAAGAGACCCAGTACTTC. Its protein product is CASSLDSEVDSYQETQYF. The chain couples TRBV11-2 to TRBJ2-5; maybe TRBD1 (5 bases). Trimming removed 0 bases at V and 0 bases at J, with 17 bases between. Germline V gene data show CDR1 as SGHAT and CDR2 as FQNNGV. The CDR3 length is 18 residues.

The chain couples TRBV6-5 to TRBJ1-2, with D possibly TRBD1 on 5 matching bases. Germline values: CDR1 MNHEY, CDR2 SVGAGI. This CDR3 contains 11 residues. Trimming took 2 bases from V and 10 from J, leaving 8 bases between them. The CDR3 bases are TGTGCCAGCAGTTACGGGGGGTCCTACACCTTC. Translating it yields CASSYGGSYTF.

In its sample, this clonotype was seen many times. This chain joins TRBV29-1 and TRBJ2-7, with D possibly being TRBD1 (6 bases). CDR1 and CDR2 (germline): SQVTM, ANQGSEA. V gave up 5 bases and J gave up 6 bases, with 17 bases separating them. This CDR3 is 13 amino acids long. Here the CDR3 reads CSVLGTRSSEQYF. The CDR3 coding sequence is TGCAGCGTTTTGGGGACAAGGAGCTCCGAGCAGTACTTC.

In its sample, this clonotype was seen many times. The chain links TRBV20-1 to TRBJ2-7; no firm D call. Looked up from germline, CDR1 is DFQATT and CDR2 is SNEGSKA (reference sequence). V lost 2 bases to trimming and J lost 3 bases, with 14 bases between them. The CDR3 runs to 14 residues. CDR3 sequence (DNA): TGCAGTGCTAGAAGTCAGGATCGCGTCTACGAGCAGTACTTC. It specifies CSARSQDRVYEQYF.

In its sample, this clonotype was seen many times. This chain connects TRBV7-2 to TRBJ1-2, with 12 positions matching TRBD1. This CDR3 is built from 15 residues. Unmatched junction bases numbered 7, after V lost 4 bases and J lost 7 bases. CDR1 SGHTA and CDR2 FQGNSA come from the germline V gene. The CDR3 region is CASSYAGQGAGGYTF. Here the CDR3 DNA reads TGTGCCAGCAGCTATGCGGGACAGGGGGCTGGTGGCTACACCTTC.

This clonotype came up a few times. A read error is possible here, since a much larger clone lies one base away. CDR3 in DNA: TGTACCAGCTCACCATCAAGGTGGACTGAAGCTTTCTTT. Its protein is CTSSPSRWTEAFF. V usage is TRBV18 and J usage is TRBJ1-1; D not resolved. The CDR3 sequence is 13 residues long. Germline CDR1 is KGHSH and CDR2 is LQKENI.

This clonotype has at least ten counts. A much larger clone differs from this one at a single base, so this may be a read error. The chain employs TRBV24-1 and TRBJ1-5; D possibly corresponds to TRBD1 (5 bases). This CDR3 is 12 amino acids long. Looked up from germline, CDR1 is KGHDR and CDR2 is SFDVKD. Trimming cost V 4 bases and J 5 bases, with 5 bases left between them. The CDR3 protein is CATSEGDQPQHF. CDR3 bases: TGTGCCACCAGTGAGGGGGATCAGCCCCAGCATTTT.

The chain combines TRBV6-1 with TRBJ2-5; D is possibly TRBD2 (7 bases). The CDR3 covers 15 residues. Germline CDR1 MNHNS, CDR2 SASEGT. V was shortened by 2 bases and J by 2 bases, with 12 bases between the two germline ends. The CDR3 protein is CASSEIGGLQETQYF. The DNA of the CDR3 is TGTGCCAGCAGTGAAATCGGGGGGCTACAAGAGACCCAGTACTTC.